This T cell receptor beta chain was identified during a study of response to subunit inactivated influenza vaccine. Study observations and caveats: It was the authors' suggestion that each seasonal influenza vaccination recruits few new T cells.

Of note for this clonotype: Its antigen is as yet unknown.

There are 15 residues in the CDR3. CDR1 and CDR2 from the germline V gene are MDHEN and SYDVKM. V lost 5 bases and J lost 3; bases outside the gene matches: 7. A single record per CDR3 protein comes from TCRdb applying MiXCR to the RT-PCR reads. This sample has about half a million distinct CDR3 sequences, with 7.6% found just once. This TCR was recovered from a man between 50 and 69 years old who received an inactivated influenza vaccine. V is TRBV28 and J is TRBJ2-3; the match to TRBD1 covers 8 bases. This material consisted of PBMCs from blood, taken less than 30 months after vaccination. CDR3 in amino acids: CASSLWTGTTDTQYF. CDR3 in DNA: TGTGCCAGCAGTCTTTGGACAGGGACGACAGATACGCAGTATTTT.